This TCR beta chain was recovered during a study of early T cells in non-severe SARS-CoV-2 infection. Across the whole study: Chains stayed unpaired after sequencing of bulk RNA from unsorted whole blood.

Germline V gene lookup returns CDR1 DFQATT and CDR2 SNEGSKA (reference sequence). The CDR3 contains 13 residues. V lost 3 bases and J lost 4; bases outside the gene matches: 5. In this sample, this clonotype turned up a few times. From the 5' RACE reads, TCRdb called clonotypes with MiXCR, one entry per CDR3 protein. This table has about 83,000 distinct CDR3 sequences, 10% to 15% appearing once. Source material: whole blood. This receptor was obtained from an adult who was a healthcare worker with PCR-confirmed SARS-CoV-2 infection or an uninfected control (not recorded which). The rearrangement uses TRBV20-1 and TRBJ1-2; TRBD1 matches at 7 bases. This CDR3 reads CSASTDRFYGYTF. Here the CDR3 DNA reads TGCAGTGCTAGTACGGACAGGTTCTATGGCTACACCTTC.